This TCR beta chain was found in a study of monozygotic twins with inflammatory bowel disease. Whole-study results and caveats: IBD patients displayed reduced TCRbeta diversity (inverse Simpson) when set against healthy co-twins. Treatment differences in immunosuppression may have added variability to the repertoires of patients.

The CDR3 is 13 residues long. Germline V CDR1 and CDR2: SGHTA, FQGNSA. This clonotype ranks as medium-sized in terms of frequency. The target antigen is unknown. Whole-blood total RNA was extracted without T cell sorting. TCRdb reprocessed the 5' RACE reads and keeps a single row for each CDR3 protein, giving no DNA. The sample's table shows 140,000 to 150,000 distinct CDR3 sequences. The J gene is TRBJ2-7, the V gene TRBV7-2; there is no DNA to check the TCRdb D call of TRBD2. The TCR originated in a human donor with ulcerative colitis or Crohn's disease, or a healthy co-twin of an affected twin (not recorded which). Specimen: blood. CDR3 sequence reads: CATTRLVNYEQYF.